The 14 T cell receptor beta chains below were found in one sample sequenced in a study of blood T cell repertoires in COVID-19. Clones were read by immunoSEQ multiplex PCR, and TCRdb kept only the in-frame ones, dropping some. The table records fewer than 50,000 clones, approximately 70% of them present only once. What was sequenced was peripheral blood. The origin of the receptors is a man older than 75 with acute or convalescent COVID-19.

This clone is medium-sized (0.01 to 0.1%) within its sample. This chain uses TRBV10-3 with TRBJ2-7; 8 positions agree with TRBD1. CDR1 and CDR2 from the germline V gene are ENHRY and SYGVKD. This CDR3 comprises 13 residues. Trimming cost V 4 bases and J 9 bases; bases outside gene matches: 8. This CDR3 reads CAISAQDRAGQYF. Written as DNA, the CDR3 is TGTGCCATCAGTGCACAGGACAGGGCTGGGCAGTACTTC.

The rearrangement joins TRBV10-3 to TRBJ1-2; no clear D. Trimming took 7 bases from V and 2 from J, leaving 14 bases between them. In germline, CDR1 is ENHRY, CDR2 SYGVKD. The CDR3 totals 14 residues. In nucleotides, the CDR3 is TGTGCCATCACCCGAACAGTAGGCAACTATGGCTACACCTTC. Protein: CAITRTVGNYGYTF.

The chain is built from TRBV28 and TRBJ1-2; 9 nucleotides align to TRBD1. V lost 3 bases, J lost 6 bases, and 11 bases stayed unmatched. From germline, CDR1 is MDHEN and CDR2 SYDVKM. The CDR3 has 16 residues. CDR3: CASSLRTGTGLNGYTF. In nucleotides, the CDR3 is TGTGCCAGCAGTTTGAGAACCGGGACAGGGCTAAATGGCTACACCTTC.

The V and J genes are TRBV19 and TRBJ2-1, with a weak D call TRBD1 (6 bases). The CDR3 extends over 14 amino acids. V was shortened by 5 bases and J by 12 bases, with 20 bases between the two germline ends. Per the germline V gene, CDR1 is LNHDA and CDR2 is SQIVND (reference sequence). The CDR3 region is CASSGQGTIAGQFF. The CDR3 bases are TGTGCCAGTAGTGGTCAGGGGACGATCGCGGGGCAGTTCTTC.

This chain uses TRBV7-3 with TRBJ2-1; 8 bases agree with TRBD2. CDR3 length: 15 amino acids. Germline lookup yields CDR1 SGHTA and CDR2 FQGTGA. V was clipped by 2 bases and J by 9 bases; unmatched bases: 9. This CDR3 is CASSLSPAGAVEQFF. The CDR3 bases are TGTGCCAGCAGCTTATCCCCAGCGGGGGCTGTTGAGCAGTTCTTC.

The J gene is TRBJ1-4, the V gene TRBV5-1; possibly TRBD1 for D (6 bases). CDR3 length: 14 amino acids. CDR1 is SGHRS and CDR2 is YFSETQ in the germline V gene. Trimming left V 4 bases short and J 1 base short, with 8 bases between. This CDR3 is CASSRGGTNEKLFF. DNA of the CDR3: TGCGCCAGCAGCAGGGGGGGAACTAATGAAAAACTGTTTTTT.

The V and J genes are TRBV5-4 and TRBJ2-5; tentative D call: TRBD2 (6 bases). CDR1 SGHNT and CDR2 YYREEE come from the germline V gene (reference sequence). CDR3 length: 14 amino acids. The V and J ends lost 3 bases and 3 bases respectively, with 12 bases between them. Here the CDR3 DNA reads TGTGCCAGCAGCTCCCCCCTAGCGAAAGAGACCCAGTACTTC. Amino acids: CASSSPLAKETQYF.

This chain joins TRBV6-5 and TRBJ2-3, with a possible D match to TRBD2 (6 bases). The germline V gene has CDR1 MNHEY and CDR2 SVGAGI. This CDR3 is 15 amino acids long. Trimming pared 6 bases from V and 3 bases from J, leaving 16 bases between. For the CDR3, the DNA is TGTGCCAGCAGCACCTCCGGGACTCCTACAGATACGCAGTATTTT. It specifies CASSTSGTPTDTQYF.

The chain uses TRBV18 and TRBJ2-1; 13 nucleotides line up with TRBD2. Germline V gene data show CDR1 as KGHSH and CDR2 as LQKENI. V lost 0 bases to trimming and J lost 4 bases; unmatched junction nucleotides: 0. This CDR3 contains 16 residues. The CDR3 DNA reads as TGTGCCAGCTCACCACCGGGACTAGCGGGGTACAATGAGCAGTTCTTC. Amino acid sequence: CASSPPGLAGYNEQFF. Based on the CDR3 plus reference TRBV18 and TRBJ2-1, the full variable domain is NAGVMQNPRHLVRRRGQEARLRCSPMKGHSHVYWYRQLPEEGLKFMVYLQKENIIDESGMPKERFSAEFPKEGPSILRIQQVVRGDSAAYFCASSPPGLAGYNEQFFGPGTRLTVL.

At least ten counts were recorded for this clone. The CDR3 nucleotides read TGTGCCAGCACCCCCGGACTAGCGGCTCACAATGAGCAGTTCTTC. Translation gives CASTPGLAAHNEQFF. V gene TRBV27 combines with J gene TRBJ2-1, with TRBD2 identical over 10 bases. Germline V gene data show CDR1 as MNHEY and CDR2 as SMNVEV (reference sequence). The trim removed 7 bases at V and 5 bases at J, leaving 8 bases unmatched. This CDR3 spans 15 amino acids.

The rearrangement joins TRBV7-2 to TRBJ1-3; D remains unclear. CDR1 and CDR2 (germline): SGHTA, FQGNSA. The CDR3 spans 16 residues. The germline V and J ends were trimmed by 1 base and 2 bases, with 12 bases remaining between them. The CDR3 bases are TGTGCCAGCAGCTTAGAAGTGCAGATGACTGGAAACACCATATATTTT. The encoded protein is CASSLEVQMTGNTIYF.

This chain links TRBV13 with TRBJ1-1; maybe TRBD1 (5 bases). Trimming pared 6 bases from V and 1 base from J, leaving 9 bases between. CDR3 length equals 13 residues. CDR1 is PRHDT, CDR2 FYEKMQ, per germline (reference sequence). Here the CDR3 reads CASRFDRNTEAFF. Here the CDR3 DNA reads TGTGCCAGCAGGTTCGACAGGAACACTGAAGCTTTCTTT. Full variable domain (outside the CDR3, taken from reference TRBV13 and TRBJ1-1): AAGVIQSPRHLIKEKRETATLKCYPIPRHDTVYWYQQGPGQDPQFLISFYEKMQSDKGSIPDRFSAQQFSDYHSELNMSSLELGDSALYFCASRFDRNTEAFFGQGTRLTVV.

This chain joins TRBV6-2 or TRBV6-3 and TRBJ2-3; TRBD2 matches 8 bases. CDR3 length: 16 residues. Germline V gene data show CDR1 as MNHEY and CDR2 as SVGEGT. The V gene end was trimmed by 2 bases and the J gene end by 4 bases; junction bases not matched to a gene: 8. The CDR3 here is CASSYPAGDMSDTQYF. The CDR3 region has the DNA TGTGCCAGCAGTTACCCAGCGGGGGACATGTCAGATACGCAGTATTTT.

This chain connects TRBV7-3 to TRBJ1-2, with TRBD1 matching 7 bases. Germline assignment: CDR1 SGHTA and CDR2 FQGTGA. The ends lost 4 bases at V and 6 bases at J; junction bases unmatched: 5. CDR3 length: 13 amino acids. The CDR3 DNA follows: TGTGCCAGCAGCTCCACAGGGGAAGATGGCTACACCTTC. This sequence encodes CASSSTGEDGYTF.